A single sample is the source of the 32 T cell receptor beta chains below, sequenced in a study of T cell repertoires in cytomegalovirus infection. From the reads, TCRdb called clonotypes with MiXCR, one entry per CDR3 protein. The sample consists of a few hundred thousand distinct CDR3 sequences, about 33% of them appearing once. Their specific antigens are unknown. The sample consisted of cultured PBMCs, taken from culture after CMV antigen stimulation. The origin of the receptors is a human donor in good health (CMV status not recorded). Some clones in this sample may be carry-over from other donors' samples.

The chain links TRBV7-3 to TRBJ2-5, with TRBD2 matching 12 bases. Trimming took 5 bases from V and 5 from J; bases not matched to a gene: 3. Germline V gene lookup returns CDR1 SGHTA and CDR2 FQGTGA. The CDR3 extends over 14 amino acids. DNA of the CDR3: TGTGCCAGCAGCGCGGGGACTAGCGGGGAGACCCAGTACTTC. It yields the protein CASSAGTSGETQYF.

This clonotype was detected only a few times. V gene TRBV20-1 combines with J gene TRBJ1-2; D gene ambiguous. The CDR3 spans 12 residues. Per the germline V gene, CDR1 is DFQATT and CDR2 is SNEGSKA (reference sequence). The V gene lost 3 bases and the J gene lost 4 bases, with 9 bases spanning the gap. The CDR3 loop reads CSASVGSYGYTF. CDR3 DNA sequence: TGCAGTGCTAGTGTTGGTTCCTATGGCTACACCTTC.

This clonotype was detected many times. This chain connects TRBV7-2 to TRBJ2-3; the match to TRBD2 covers 11 bases. The CDR3 consists of 16 residues. Unmatched junction bases numbered 6, after V lost 4 bases and J lost 3 bases. The germline V gene encodes CDR1 SGHTA and CDR2 FQGNSA. DNA for the CDR3: TGTGCCAGCAGCTCTCGGGGACTAGCGGAGACAGATACGCAGTATTTT. Translation gives CASSSRGLAETDTQYF.

The chain joins TRBV19 to TRBJ2-1; 15 bases are shared with TRBD2. CDR1 LNHDA and CDR2 SQIVND come from the germline V gene (reference sequence). The CDR3 totals 17 residues. V shed 5 bases and J 8 bases; nucleotides not matched to a gene: 10. As DNA, the CDR3 is TGTGCCAGTAGTCGGGGACTAGCGGGAGGCCGATTGGATGAGCAGTTCTTC. It codes for CASSRGLAGGRLDEQFF.

CDR3 nucleotides: TGTGCCAGCAGCTGGGACCTGTATGGCTACACCTTC. This encodes CASSWDLYGYTF. The chain is built from TRBV7-2 and TRBJ1-2, with a weak D call TRBD1 (5 bases). The ends were cut back, 4 bases at V and 5 bases at J, with 8 bases in the middle. The CDR3 is 12 residues long. Germline V gene sequence: CDR1 SGHTA, CDR2 FQGNSA.

The chain combines TRBV3-1 with TRBJ1-1, with a tentative D call TRBD1 (6 bases). The CDR3 totals 15 residues. V was clipped by 0 bases and J by 5 bases, with 13 bases between them. Germline loops: CDR1 LGHDT, CDR2 YNNKEL (reference sequence). Here the CDR3 reads CASSQDPGARTEAFF. The CDR3 coding sequence is TGTGCCAGCAGCCAAGATCCAGGGGCGAGGACTGAAGCTTTCTTT.

The chain links TRBV6-2 or TRBV6-3 to TRBJ1-1; TRBD1 agrees at 7 bases. Unmatched junction bases numbered 5, after V lost 6 bases and J lost 4 bases. This CDR3 region has 13 residues. Germline V gene lookup returns CDR1 MNHEY and CDR2 SVGEGT. This CDR3 is CASRYTGATEAFF. Here the CDR3 DNA reads TGTGCCAGCAGGTACACAGGGGCCACTGAAGCTTTCTTT.

This clonotype has only a few counts. The rearrangement links TRBV6-6 to TRBJ1-5; TRBD1 is a possible D gene (6 bases). The CDR3 covers 18 residues. V lost 2 bases to trimming and J lost 4 bases, with 21 bases between them. CDR1 and CDR2 (germline): MNHNY, SVGAGI (reference sequence). CDR3 region: CASSYAHRVRGVNQPQHF. Written as DNA, the CDR3 is TGTGCCAGCAGTTACGCTCACAGGGTAAGGGGAGTTAATCAGCCCCAGCATTTT.

The V and J genes are TRBV28 and TRBJ2-1; no clear D. The germline V gene has CDR1 MDHEN and CDR2 SYDVKM. Trimming left V 4 bases short and J 0 bases short, with 10 bases between. This CDR3 spans 15 amino acids. The DNA of the CDR3 is TGTGCCAGCAGTTGGCCCCCCAACTCCTACAATGAGCAGTTCTTC. Its translation: CASSWPPNSYNEQFF.

This chain connects TRBV2 to TRBJ1-6; D is possibly TRBD1 (5 bases). Trimming cost V 5 bases and J 7 bases, with 15 bases left between them. CDR3 length equals 15 residues. CDR1 SNHLY and CDR2 FYNNEI come from the germline V gene. Here the CDR3 DNA reads TGTGCCAGCAGTCCCGGGCAGGGTCGCAATTCACCCCTCCACTTT. As protein: CASSPGQGRNSPLHF.

V gene TRBV7-2 combines with J gene TRBJ1-2; TRBD1 matches 8 bases. V was clipped by 6 bases and J by 4 bases; unmatched bases: 4. The CDR3 is made up of 13 amino acids. Germline assignment: CDR1 SGHTA and CDR2 FQGNSA. The CDR3 loop is CASRQGATYGYTF. CDR3 nucleotides: TGTGCCAGCAGGCAGGGGGCCACCTATGGCTACACCTTC.

V is TRBV9 and J is TRBJ2-1, with a tentative D call TRBD1 (5 bases). CDR1 and CDR2 from the germline V gene are SGDLS and YYNGEE. Trimming left V 3 bases short and J 9 bases short, with 10 bases between. This CDR3 is built from 12 residues. CDR3 nucleotides: TGTGCCAGCAGCGAGGGGAATACTGAGCAGTTCTTC. Its translation is CASSEGNTEQFF.

V gene TRBV11-3 combines with J gene TRBJ2-1, with 11 bases lining up with TRBD2. Germline V gene sequence: CDR1 SGHNT, CDR2 YENEEA. V dropped 3 bases and J dropped 4; count of bases not matched to a gene: 8. This CDR3 region has 17 residues. CDR3 protein: CASSFGTSGPLYNEQFF. CDR3 bases: TGTGCCAGCAGCTTCGGGACTAGCGGACCCTTGTACAATGAGCAGTTCTTC.

This chain uses TRBV19 with TRBJ1-3; D is ambiguous. Deletions cut 6 bases from V and 4 bases from J, with 10 bases between. The CDR3 loop spans 13 amino acids. The germline V gene has CDR1 LNHDA and CDR2 SQIVND (reference sequence). CDR3 in DNA: TGTGCCAGTAGCCGCCCGGGGGGAAACACCATATATTTT. This gives the protein CASSRPGGNTIYF.

A single count supports this clonotype. The V and J genes are TRBV18 and TRBJ2-3; 8 bases line up with TRBD2. This CDR3 is 15 amino acids long. V lost 0 bases and J lost 6; bases outside the gene matches: 5. Germline V gives CDR1 KGHSH, CDR2 LQKENI. CDR3: CASSPPAGGDDTQYF. The CDR3 DNA follows: TGTGCCAGCTCACCACCGGCGGGAGGAGACGATACGCAGTATTTT.

This chain joins TRBV18 and TRBJ1-3; no firm D call. There are 15 residues in the CDR3. V was clipped by 1 base and J by 4 bases, with 11 bases between them. Germline CDR1 is KGHSH and CDR2 is LQKENI. The CDR3 DNA reads as TGTGCCAGCTCACCACAAGAGGAGCCCGGAAACACCATATATTTT. Its protein is CASSPQEEPGNTIYF.

The V and J genes are TRBV6-2 or TRBV6-3 and TRBJ1-5; no firm D call. Germline V gene sequence: CDR1 MNHEY, CDR2 SVGEGT. The V and J ends lost 7 bases and 4 bases respectively, with 17 bases between them. The CDR3 spans 15 residues. The CDR3 DNA is TGTGCCAGCACCACCCCCCAAGGGCGAAATCAGCCCCAGCATTTT. The encoded protein is CASTTPQGRNQPQHF.

The genes are TRBV14 and TRBJ2-2, with D possibly matching TRBD1 (6 bases). Germline V lookup: CDR1 SGHDN, CDR2 FVKESK. The CDR3 runs 16 residues. V lost 1 base, J lost 4 bases, and 13 bases lay in between. In DNA form, the CDR3 reads TGTGCCAGCAGCCAAGTAGGAGGACAGCTCACCGGGGAGCTGTTTTTT. It specifies CASSQVGGQLTGELFF.

This clonotype was counted many times. V and J are TRBV7-2 and TRBJ2-3, with TRBD2 matching 12 bases. The germline V gene has CDR1 SGHTA and CDR2 FQGNSA. Trimming removed 6 bases from V and 3 bases from J; junction bases left unmatched: 4. The CDR3 runs 15 residues. The CDR3 coding sequence is TGTGCCAGCAGACAAACTAGCGGGAGGACAGATACGCAGTATTTT. This sequence encodes CASRQTSGRTDTQYF.

The rearrangement joins TRBV4-3 to TRBJ2-3; no reliable D call. The germline V gene encodes CDR1 LGHNA and CDR2 YSLEER. The CDR3 loop spans 13 amino acids. V was pared by 0 bases and J by 4 bases, with 5 bases between. CDR3 in DNA: TGCGCCAGCAGCCAAGACAGTTCAGATACGCAGTATTTT. Its translation: CASSQDSSDTQYF.

This clonotype was seen a handful of times. The chain is built from TRBV7-2 and TRBJ2-1; 8 bases line up with TRBD2. This CDR3 region has 17 residues. The germline gives CDR1 SGHTA, CDR2 FQGNSA. V was clipped by 2 bases and J by 1 base; unmatched bases: 7. The chain's CDR3 is CASSLLSGSWSYNEQFF. The CDR3 bases are TGTGCCAGCAGCTTATTGAGCGGGAGTTGGTCCTACAATGAGCAGTTCTTC.

This clonotype was observed many times. The V gene is TRBV7-2, the J gene TRBJ1-6; TRBD1 aligns across 8 bases. The V gene's germline CDR1 is SGHTA and CDR2 FQGNSA. The CDR3 is made up of 15 amino acids. V dropped 5 bases and J dropped 10; count of bases not matched to a gene: 10. The CDR3 is CASSINRGSGSPLHF. The CDR3 DNA reads as TGTGCCAGCAGCATCAACAGGGGGTCGGGGTCACCCCTCCACTTT.

CDR3 protein: CASSIDRGRGVGDTEAFF. CDR3 coding DNA: TGTGCCAGTAGTATCGACAGGGGGCGCGGTGTTGGGGACACTGAAGCTTTCTTT. This chain links TRBV19 with TRBJ1-1; TRBD1 matches at 10 bases. V was clipped by 3 bases and J by 3 bases; unmatched bases: 13. In germline, CDR1 is LNHDA, CDR2 SQIVND (reference sequence). CDR3 length: 18 amino acids.

The chain joins TRBV20-1 to TRBJ1-2, with a possible D match to TRBD1 (6 bases). V was pared by 7 bases and J by 3 bases, with 12 bases between. This CDR3 contains 12 residues. The germline CDR1 and CDR2 sequences are DFQATT and SNEGSKA (reference sequence). The CDR3 DNA is TGCAGTGAAGAGGGGGGCTACTATGGCTACACCTTC. Amino acid sequence: CSEEGGYYGYTF.

V usage is TRBV28 and J usage is TRBJ2-3, with D unclear. Germline V CDR1 and CDR2: MDHEN, SYDVKM. The CDR3 is 15 amino acids. Trimming took off 7 bases at V and 2 bases at J, with 16 bases between the two ends. The CDR3 sequence: CASTMPRIHTDTQYF. CDR3 bases: TGTGCCAGCACAATGCCCCGAATCCACACAGATACGCAGTATTTT.

The V and J genes are TRBV27 and TRBJ2-7; D is possibly TRBD1 (6 bases). V was clipped by 4 bases and J by 3 bases, with 13 bases between them. CDR1 is MNHEY, CDR2 SMNVEV, per germline (reference sequence). The CDR3 loop spans 14 amino acids. The CDR3 here is CASSSHRVGYEQYF. The CDR3 DNA reads as TGTGCCAGCAGTTCCCACAGGGTCGGCTACGAGCAGTACTTC.

CDR3 residues: CASSATSRDEQYF. CDR3 bases: TGTGCCAGCAGTGCGACGAGTAGAGACGAGCAGTACTTC. The J gene is TRBJ2-7, the V gene TRBV6-5; D is unresolved. The V and J ends lost 5 bases and 5 bases respectively, with 13 bases between them. The CDR3 spans 13 residues. Germline values: CDR1 MNHEY, CDR2 SVGAGI.

This chain joins TRBV10-3 and TRBJ1-4; D might be TRBD1 (5 bases). Trimming removed 10 bases from V and 3 bases from J, with 9 bases in between. Germline V gives CDR1 ENHRY, CDR2 SYGVKD. The CDR3 sequence is 12 residues long. CDR3 bases: TGTGCCACCCAGGGCCCTAATGAAAAACTGTTTTTT. Translating gives CATQGPNEKLFF.

V and J are TRBV7-3 and TRBJ2-3; TRBD1 might be the D (5 bases). Trimming removed 1 base from V and 3 bases from J, with 8 bases in between. This CDR3 is built from 14 residues. Germline-derived CDR1 and CDR2 are SGHTA and FQGTGA. CDR3 sequence reads: CASSLSGATDTQYF. The CDR3 nucleotides are TGTGCCAGCAGCTTAAGTGGGGCTACAGATACGCAGTATTTT. Filled out from reference TRBV7-3 and TRBJ2-3, the complete variable domain reads GAGVSQTPSNKVTEKGKYVELRCDPISGHTALYWYRQSLGQGPEFLIYFQGTGAADDSGLPNDRFFAVRPEGSVSTLKIQRTERGDSAVYLCASSLSGATDTQYFGPGTRLTVL.

The gene calls are TRBV28 and TRBJ2-1; 8 bases fit TRBD2. Germline trimming cut 5 bases from V and 10 bases from J; bases unmatched to any gene: 16. In germline, CDR1 is MDHEN, CDR2 SYDVKM. This CDR3 is 16 amino acids long. CDR3 nucleotides: TGTGCCAGCAGTCCCGGCGGCTCGGGAGGGCGATTCGAGCAGTTCTTC. This codes for CASSPGGSGGRFEQFF.

This clonotype was seen a few times. This sequence joins TRBV6-6 and TRBJ2-3, with D maybe TRBD2 (6 bases). Germline V gene sequence: CDR1 MNHNY, CDR2 SVGAGI (reference sequence). The CDR3 runs 16 residues. The V gene lost 4 bases and the J gene lost 0 bases, with 14 bases spanning the gap. CDR3 protein: CASSLDQRVSTDTQYF. CDR3 nucleotides: TGTGCCAGCAGTTTAGACCAGCGGGTTAGCACAGATACGCAGTATTTT.

This clonotype was seen a few times. V and J are TRBV5-5 and TRBJ1-6; D is perhaps TRBD1 (5 bases). This CDR3 spans 15 amino acids. Trimming took off 4 bases at V and 6 bases at J, with 14 bases between the two ends. Germline V gene lookup returns CDR1 SGHKS and CDR2 YYEKEE (reference sequence). This CDR3 reads CASSGSWDFNSPLHF. CDR3 DNA sequence: TGTGCCAGCAGCGGGAGCTGGGACTTTAATTCACCCCTCCACTTT.